This entry describes one T cell receptor beta chain. This clonotype was detected many times. Its antigen remains undetermined. It has no much larger one-base neighbor in the sample; base qualities were not kept. The sample is drawn from a study of response to subunit inactivated influenza vaccine (dated by TCRdb to about 2018). With regard to the full study: Deep quantitative profiling of the T cell receptor repertoire was used in the study to follow responses to a trivalent subunit inactivated influenza vaccine. Study-level results and caveats: The authors suggested that each seasonal influenza vaccination may recruit only a limited number of new T cells.

The CDR3 has 16 amino acids, counting the end cysteine and phenylalanine. This entry keeps only the CDR3 DNA: 48 bases, framed from base 1. V was cut back by 3 bases and J by 0 bases, leaving a gap of 13 bases between them. CDR1 and CDR2, looked up from the germline V gene, are SGHRS and YFSETQ. Libraries were prepared through RT-PCR. Data came from an Illumina HiSeq 2500. The public reads were run again by TCRdb, first through fastp at Q25 and then through MiXCR, and only productive beta chains were kept. One record per CDR3 amino acid sequence lists the most common genes and DNA. The sample contains about 570,000 distinct CDR3 sequences, about 11% of them found a single time. In total, the top ten clones hold approximately 11% of the sample. The same data also went into a second study, on T cells expressing NK-cell markers. As the second study states: 5'RACE template switching, by which a universal primer site and unique molecular identifiers were added, was used to make TCR beta cDNA libraries. TCR beta-chain repertoires were profiled in sorted CD3+CD56+NKG2C+, CD3+CD56+NKG2C- and CD3+CD56-NKG2C+ T-cell subsets from fewer than 10 donors. Among the eight sequenced donors, only one was HCMV-seronegative, while the other seven were HCMV-seropositive. To restrict sorting to alphabetaTCR-expressing T cells, an anti-gammadeltaTCR antibody was added in several experiments. In six donors, the dominant CD3+CD56+NKG2C+ clonotypes were among the top 10 CD8+ clonotypes and accounted for 1.0-7.0% of CD8+ T cells. Those dominant clonotypes were again the most abundant among CD3+CD56-NKG2C+ cells in a few donors, at roughly 25-60.1%. Whether the expanded NKG2C-expressing T cell clones were specific for HCMV antigens was left unclear. Randomly selected healthy volunteers, three men and five women, were used as the eight sequenced donors. HCMV-specific IgG was detected in serum with a commercial ELISA kit to determine HCMV serostatus. Peripheral blood mononuclear cells were isolated from blood by Ficoll density gradient centrifugation. For more than five donors, bulk peripheral blood T-cell repertoires were additionally sequenced from unsorted PBMC. cDNA synthesis was primed from the TCR beta constant segment, followed by two successive PCR amplification steps. Libraries were sequenced as 2 x 150 bp reads on Illumina HiSeq 2000/2500, MiSeq or NextSeq. Reads were demultiplexed and grouped by UMI with MIGEC, and clonotypes were assembled and quantified with MiTCR. Only TCR cDNA sequences supported by at least two reads were kept to exclude erroneous sequences. The tcR package was used for downstream repertoire analysis, with clonotypes matched between fractions based on CDR3 nucleotide sequence plus V segment. VDJmatch was used to annotate antigen specificity against VDJdb, with one amino acid substitution allowed in CDR3.

The chain was built from TRBV5-1 and TRBJ2-1; 5 matching bases give a weak D call of TRBD1. The sequenced sample was PBMCs from blood, obtained on the day of vaccination. The TCR sequence derives from a man aged 45 to 65 who received an inactivated influenza vaccine. Donor details come from another sample of the same person, matched by shared clones. The nucleotides are TGCGCCAGCAGCTCCACAGGTTCAAGCTCCTACAATGAGCAGTTCTTC. Its product reads: CASSSTGSSSYNEQFF.